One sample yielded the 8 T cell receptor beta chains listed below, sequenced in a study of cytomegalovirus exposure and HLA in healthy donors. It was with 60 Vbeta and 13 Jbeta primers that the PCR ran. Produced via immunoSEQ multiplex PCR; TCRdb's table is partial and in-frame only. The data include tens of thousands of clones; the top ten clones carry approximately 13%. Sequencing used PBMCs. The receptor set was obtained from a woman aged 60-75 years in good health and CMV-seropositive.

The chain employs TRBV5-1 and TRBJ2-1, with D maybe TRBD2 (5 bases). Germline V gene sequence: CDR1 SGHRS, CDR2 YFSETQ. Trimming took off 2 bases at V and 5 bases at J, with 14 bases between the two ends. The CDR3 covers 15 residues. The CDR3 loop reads CASSFTGKRNNEQFF. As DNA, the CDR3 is TGCGCCAGCAGCTTCACCGGGAAACGGAACAATGAGCAGTTCTTC.

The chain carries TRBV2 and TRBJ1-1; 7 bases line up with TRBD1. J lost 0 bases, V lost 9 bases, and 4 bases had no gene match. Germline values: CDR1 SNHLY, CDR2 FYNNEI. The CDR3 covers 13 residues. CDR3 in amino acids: CAREDRMNTEAFF. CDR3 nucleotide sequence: TGTGCCAGGGAGGACAGGATGAACACTGAAGCTTTCTTT.

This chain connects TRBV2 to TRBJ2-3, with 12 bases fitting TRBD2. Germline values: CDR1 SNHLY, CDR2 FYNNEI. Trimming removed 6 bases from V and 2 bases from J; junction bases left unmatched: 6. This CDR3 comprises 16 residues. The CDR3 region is CASRQTSGGSTDTQYF. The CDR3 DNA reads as TGTGCCAGCAGGCAGACTAGCGGGGGCTCCACAGATACGCAGTATTTT.

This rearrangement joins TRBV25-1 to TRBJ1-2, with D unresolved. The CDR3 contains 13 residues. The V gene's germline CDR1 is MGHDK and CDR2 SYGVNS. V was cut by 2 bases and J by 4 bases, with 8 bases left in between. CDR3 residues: CASSEEGSYGYTF. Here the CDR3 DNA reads TGTGCCAGCAGTGAAGAGGGTTCCTATGGCTACACCTTC.

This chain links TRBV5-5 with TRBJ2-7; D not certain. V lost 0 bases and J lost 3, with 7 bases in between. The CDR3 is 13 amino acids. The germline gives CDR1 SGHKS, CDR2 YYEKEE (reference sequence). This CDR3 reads CASSLVISYEQYF. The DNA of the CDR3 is TGTGCCAGCAGCTTGGTCATCAGCTACGAGCAGTACTTC. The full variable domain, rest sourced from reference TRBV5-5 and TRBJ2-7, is DAGVTQSPTHLIKTRGQQVTLRCSPISGHKSVSWYQQVLGQGPQFIFQYYEKEERGRGNFPDRFSARQFPNYSSELNVNALLLGDSALYLCASSLVISYEQYFGPGTRLTVT.

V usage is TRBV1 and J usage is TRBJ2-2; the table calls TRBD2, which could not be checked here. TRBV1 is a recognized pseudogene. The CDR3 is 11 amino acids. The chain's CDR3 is CTSTYSGELFF. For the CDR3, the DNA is TGCACCAGCACCTATAGCGGGGAGCTGTTTTTT.

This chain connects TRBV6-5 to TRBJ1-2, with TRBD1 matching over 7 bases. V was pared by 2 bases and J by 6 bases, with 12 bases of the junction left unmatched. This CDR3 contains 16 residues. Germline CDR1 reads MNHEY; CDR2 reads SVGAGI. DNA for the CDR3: TGTGCCAGCAGTTACCGGCAGAGCAGGGGGATGAATGGCTACACCTTC. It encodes CASSYRQSRGMNGYTF.

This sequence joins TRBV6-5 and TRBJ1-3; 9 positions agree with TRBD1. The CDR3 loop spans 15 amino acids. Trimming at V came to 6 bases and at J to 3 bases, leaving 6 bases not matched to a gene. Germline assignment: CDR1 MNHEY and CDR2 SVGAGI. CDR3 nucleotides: TGTGCCAGCAGCCTCGACAGGGGGGGTGGAAACACCATATATTTT. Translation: CASSLDRGGGNTIYF.